These T cell receptor beta chains were read from a single sample in a study of read filtering for tumor transcriptome and immune sequencing. TCRdb fed the reads into MiXCR, producing one record per CDR3 protein. The profile covers more than 100,000 distinct CDR3 sequences, with approximately 13% appearing a single time and around 8.3% taken by the ten largest. Sequenced input: a population of CD138-negative cells sorted from bone marrow. Receptor source: a donor at least 40 years old with multiple myeloma. CDR3s include the opening cysteine and the closing phenylalanine or tryptophan. The D gene is left open where the match is weak. Not every row has a clone size; where given, it reads once, few, many or a size class.

NA	NA	TRBV5-1	TRBJ1-1	CASSDPGTDAFF	TGCGCCAGCAGCGATCCAGGGACTGATGCTTTCTTT
many	NA	TRBV4-1	TRBJ2-1	CASSQVGAKVQYEQFF	TGCGCCAGCAGCCAAGTAGGAGCAAAGGTACAGTATGAGCAGTTCTTC
many	TRBD2	TRBV7-3	TRBJ2-7	CAVGGGLYEQYF	TGTGCCGTTGGGGGGGGACTTTACGAGCAGTACTTC
NA	TRBD2	TRBV20-1	TRBJ2-1	CSAPSGNAYNEQFF	TGCAGTGCTCCCAGCGGGAACGCCTACAATGAGCAGTTCTTC
NA	TRBD1	TRBV20-1	TRBJ1-2	CSARAGTGGSGYTF	TGCAGTGCTAGGGCCGGGACAGGGGGCAGTGGCTACACCTTC
few	NA	TRBV9	TRBJ1-1	CACSPQGTMNTKAFF	TGTGCCTGCAGCCCACAGGGTACCATGAACACTAAAGCTTTCTTT
many	NA	TRBV4-2	TRBJ2-7	CASSQDGSRDYEQYF	TGTGCCAGCAGCCAAGATGGTTCGAGGGACTACGAGCAGTACTTC
few	TRBD2	TRBV24-1	TRBJ2-7	CATSDSGLASYEQYF	TGTGCCACCAGTGATTCGGGACTAGCTTCCTACGAGCAGTACTTC
many	TRBD1	TRBV19	TRBJ1-5	CASSHRQGDQPQHF	TGTGCCAGTAGCCATAGACAGGGGGATCAGCCCCAGCATTTT
once	TRBD2	TRBV11-1	TRBJ2-7	CASSLSAGTSGGGTYEQYF	TGTGCCAGCAGCTTATCAGCCGGGACTAGCGGGGGCGGCACCTACGAGCAGTACTTC
once	NA	TRBV3-1	TRBJ2-7	CASSRDGPREQYF	TGTGCCAGCAGCCGAGACGGTCCTCGGGAGCAGTACTTC
many	NA	TRBV20-1	TRBJ2-5	CSARKQWETQYF	TGCAGTGCTAGGAAACAGTGGGAGACCCAGTACTTC
many	TRBD1	TRBV7-3	TRBJ2-1	CASTQGAGNNEQFF	TGTGCCAGCACCCAGGGGGCGGGAAACAATGAGCAGTTCTTC
many	TRBD2	TRBV5-1	TRBJ2-1	CASSLVLAGHNEQFF	TGCGCCAGCAGCTTGGTGCTAGCGGGTCACAATGAGCAGTTCTTC
many	TRBD2	TRBV29-1	TRBJ2-2	CSVGGLADTNTGELFF	TGCAGCGTTGGGGGACTAGCGGATACGAACACCGGGGAGCTGTTTTTT
NA	NA	TRBV20-1	TRBJ2-7	CSARDQDYEQYF	TGCAGTGCTAGAGATCAGGACTACGAGCAGTACTTC
many	NA	TRBV3-1	TRBJ2-3	CASSQHPGSATDTQYF	TGTGCCAGCAGCCAGCACCCGGGGTCTGCCACAGATACGCAGTATTTT
NA	TRBD1	TRBV29-1	TRBJ1-1	CSVGSLRGQGEAFF	TGCAGCGTCGGCTCGCTGAGAGGACAGGGGGAAGCTTTCTTT
many	TRBD2	TRBV4-1	TRBJ2-1	CASSQQTSGTGNEQFF	TGCGCCAGCAGTCAACAAACTAGCGGGACAGGCAATGAGCAGTTCTTC
NA	NA	TRBV10-3	TRBJ1-1	CAIGQGMETEAFF	TGTGCCATCGGGCAGGGTATGGAAACTGAAGCTTTCTTT
many	TRBD2	TRBV6-5	TRBJ2-3	CASKPRRESDTQYF	TGTGCCAGCAAACCCAGGCGGGAGTCAGATACGCAGTATTTT
NA	NA	TRBV14	TRBJ2-2	CASSPALTGKLFF	TGTGCCAGCAGCCCGGCCTTGACCGGGAAGCTGTTTTTT
many	TRBD2	TRBV5-5	TRBJ2-1	CATGTSGSSYNEQFF	TGTGCCACAGGGACTAGCGGGAGCTCCTACAATGAGCAGTTCTTC
many	TRBD1	TRBV24-1	TRBJ2-1	CATSDQDRGLHNEQFF	TGTGCCACCAGTGACCAGGACAGGGGGCTTCACAATGAGCAGTTCTTC
many	NA	TRBV10-3	TRBJ2-1	CAISGGGQHNEQFF	TGTGCCATCAGTGGAGGAGGCCAGCACAATGAGCAGTTCTTC
few	NA	TRBV4-3	TRBJ1-3	CASSQVGGLSGNTIYF	TGCGCCAGCAGCCAAGTGGGAGGGTTATCTGGAAACACCATATATTTT
few	NA	TRBV5-1	TRBJ2-1	CASSFGGFLKEQFF	TGCGCCAGCAGCTTTGGGGGGTTTTTAAAAGAGCAGTTCTTC
many	NA	TRBV13	TRBJ2-2	CASSSERGGSGELFF	TGTGCCAGCAGCTCGGAGCGTGGGGGATCCGGGGAGCTGTTTTTT
many	NA	TRBV27	TRBJ2-1	CASSLSWLSEQFF	TGTGCCAGCAGTTTATCTTGGCTGTCTGAGCAGTTCTTC
few	TRBD2	TRBV27	TRBJ2-3	CASSLTRLAPTDTQYF	TGTGCCAGCAGTTTAACCCGACTAGCCCCCACAGATACGCAGTATTTT
many	NA	TRBV29-1	TRBJ1-1	CSVERGRGWTEAFF	TGCAGCGTTGAACGCGGCAGGGGATGGACTGAAGCTTTCTTT
many	TRBD2	TRBV18	TRBJ2-1	CASSPFSGTGDEQFF	TGTGCCAGCTCACCTTTTAGCGGGACGGGGGATGAGCAGTTCTTC
many	NA	TRBV6-2/TRBV6-3	TRBJ2-3	CASSYGTDTQYF	TGTGCCAGCAGTTATGGCACAGATACGCAGTATTTT
many	NA	TRBV11-3	TRBJ2-5	CASSLDRPTGETQYF	TGTGCCAGCAGCTTAGATCGGCCTACGGGGGAGACCCAGTACTTC
many	NA	TRBV7-2	TRBJ2-7	CASSLGPQSGRKDF	TGTGCCAGCAGCTTAGGTCCACAGTCCGGGCGGAAGGACTTC
many	TRBD2	TRBV7-9	TRBJ2-1	CASSSLPTGGLFNEQFF	TGTGCCAGCAGCTCCCTCCCAACGGGAGGGCTTTTCAATGAGCAGTTCTTC
few	TRBD2	TRBV4-1	TRBJ2-7	CASSQRTSGTSYEQYF	TGCGCCAGCAGCCAACGGACTAGCGGGACCTCCTACGAGCAGTACTTC
many	NA	TRBV29-1	TRBJ1-2	CSVVSRDSTVYGYTF	TGCAGCGTTGTATCGAGGGATAGTACAGTCTATGGCTACACCTTC
many	NA	TRBV7-2	TRBJ1-1	CASSLRQGTNTEAFF	TGTGCCAGCAGCTTAAGGCAGGGGACGAACACTGAAGCTTTCTTT
few	NA	TRBV6-1	TRBJ2-1	CASGRDSYNEQFF	TGTGCCAGCGGACGAGACTCCTACAATGAGCAGTTCTTC
many	NA	TRBV6-2/TRBV6-3	TRBJ1-5	CASSYGQNQPQHF	TGTGCCAGCAGTTACGGCCAGAATCAGCCCCAGCATTTT
many	TRBD1	TRBV7-3	TRBJ2-2	CASSLTGGTTGELFF	TGTGCCAGCAGCTTGACAGGGGGCACCACCGGGGAGCTGTTTTTT
many	TRBD2	TRBV11-2	TRBJ2-2	CASSFGGRADVGELFF	TGTGCCAGCAGCTTCGGAGGGAGGGCCGATGTCGGGGAGCTGTTTTTT
many	NA	TRBV12-3/TRBV12-4	TRBJ2-1	CASSSVNRVSNEQFF	TGTGCCAGCAGTTCGGTGAACAGGGTGTCTAATGAGCAGTTCTTC
NA	TRBD2	TRBV12-3/TRBV12-4	TRBJ2-5	CASSYGTSGEQETQYF	TGTGCCAGCAGTTATGGGACTAGCGGGGAACAAGAGACCCAGTACTTC
many	TRBD2	TRBV6-4	TRBJ2-1	CASSELAGSSYNEQFF	TGTGCCAGCAGTGAACTAGCGGGAAGCTCCTACAATGAGCAGTTCTTC
many	NA	TRBV4-1	TRBJ2-7	CASSQDHRPPYEQYF	TGCGCCAGCAGCCAAGACCACAGGCCCCCCTACGAGCAGTACTTC
NA	NA	TRBV6-5	TRBJ1-3	CASSSSPLGSGNAIYF	TGTGCCAGCAGCTCATCCCCCTTGGGCTCTGGAAACGCCATATATTTT
NA	NA	TRBV27	TRBJ1-4	CTTGPVSEKLFF	TGTACCACCGGGCCCGTTAGTGAAAAACTGTTTTTT
many	TRBD2	TRBV19	TRBJ2-1	CASSAAPLAALYNEQFF	TGTGCCAGTAGTGCCGCCCCCCTAGCGGCCCTTTACAATGAGCAGTTCTTC
many	NA	TRBV28	TRBJ2-7	CASSSPGAAISYEQYF	TGTGCCAGCAGTTCGCCGGGAGCTGCAATCTCCTACGAGCAGTACTTC
NA	TRBD2	TRBV11-2	TRBJ2-3	CASSLGTSGRITDTQYF	TGTGCCAGCAGCTTAGGCACTAGCGGGAGGATCACAGATACGCAGTATTTT
many	NA	TRBV4-3	TRBJ2-1	CASSRRGEQFF	TGCGCCAGCAGCCGACGGGGTGAGCAGTTCTTC
many	NA	TRBV21-1	TRBJ2-3	CASSIGLAGCTDTQYF	TGTGCCAGCAGCATTGGACTAGCGGGGTGCACAGATACGCAGTATTTT
few	NA	TRBV11-3	TRBJ1-2	CASSSDRIADYGYTF	TGTGCCAGCAGCTCTGACAGGATAGCGGACTATGGCTACACCTTC
many	TRBD2	TRBV6-5	TRBJ2-7	CATKAGGRSPEQYF	TGTGCCACAAAAGCGGGAGGGAGATCCCCCGAGCAGTACTTC
many	NA	TRBV7-9	TRBJ1-1	CASSITPGAKTEAFF	TGTGCCAGCAGCATCACGCCGGGGGCGAAGACTGAAGCTTTCTTT
many	TRBD1	TRBV27	TRBJ1-6	CASSLEGADGSPLHF	TGTGCCAGCAGTTTAGAGGGGGCTGATGGTTCACCCCTCCACTTT
many	NA	TRBV11-2	TRBJ2-1	CASSLAGPGYNEQFF	TGTGCCAGCAGCTTAGCAGGGCCCGGGTACAATGAGCAGTTCTTC
many	NA	TRBV20-1	TRBJ1-1	CSASDTQRGRAFF	TGCAGTGCTAGTGACACCCAGCGAGGTCGGGCTTTCTTT